This T cell receptor (beta chain) was captured by sequencing in a study of vaccination and CD4 T cells after COVID-19. Study-wide context: Two Hispanic individuals were among six male and four female convalescent patients. Investigators drew the post-COVID samples a median about 98 days after diagnosis, with a range of 35 to 161. The cells in question were stimulated using overlapping spike peptides derived from SARS-CoV-2, HCoV-NL63, HCoV-OC43 and HCoV-229E.

The V gene's germline CDR1 is DFQATT and CDR2 SNEGSKA (reference sequence). Trimming pared 0 bases from V and 5 bases from J, leaving 16 bases between. The CDR3 loop spans 15 amino acids. As for treatment: approximately 10-day PBMC culture with coronavirus spike peptide pools or control peptides (ViraFEST assay). CD4+ T cells that came from the unexposed donor were collected before the COVID-19 pandemic (2011-2018). The Oncomine TCR Beta short-read assay sequenced DNA from cultured CD4+ T cells. Cultured CD4+ T cells yielded the extracted genomic DNA. Each CDR3 protein is one row after TCRdb ran MiXCR on the PCR reads. This sample carries 7,500 to 8,000 distinct CDR3 sequences, approximately 58% of them seen once, and the ten largest clones take 9.5% to 15%. This clonotype was counted only a few times. Its antigen is still unknown.

The J gene is TRBJ2-5, the V gene TRBV20-1; D possibly corresponds to TRBD1 (5 bases). The sequencing input was CD4+ T cells from blood, cultured in vitro. The receptor comes from a human donor in good health. The CDR3 reads CSARDVSRGSETQYF. CDR3 bases: TGCAGTGCTAGAGATGTGTCTAGGGGTTCTGAGACCCAGTACTTC.